This T cell receptor beta chain was obtained from a study of glioma-infiltrating T cells after dendritic cell vaccination. In the study overall: Between about 2003 and 2013, patients got autologous tumor lysate-pulsed dendritic cell vaccines. Study-wide findings and caveats: Only a small number of patients had complete blood and tumor samples.

The primer mix had 60 V beta and 13 J beta primers. The assay was immunoSEQ multiplex PCR, and TCRdb's table has in-frame clones only and misses some. Found here are 65,000 to 80,000 clones, about 76% of them singletons; the top ten hold 6.5% to 10%. Only patients with spare fresh-frozen tumor and over two years of follow-up were included. In the case of this clone: Its matching antigen is unknown.

This receptor was obtained from a human donor with glioblastoma. The sample consisted of blood, taken before dendritic cell vaccination.

The CDR3, as DNA: TGTGCCAGCAGACCCGGGACTGCGAACACCGGGGAGCTGTTTTTT. Amino acid sequence: CASRPGTANTGELFF. The chain employs TRBV5-8 and TRBJ2-2, with D perhaps TRBD2 (6 bases). This CDR3 is built from 15 residues. Trimming stripped 5 bases from V and 0 bases from J, with 11 bases between. Germline V gives CDR1 SGHTS, CDR2 YDEGEE.